These 26 T cell receptor beta chains share one sample of origin, sequenced in a study of cytomegalovirus exposure and HLA in healthy donors. This PCR relied on a set of 60 Vbeta primers and 13 Jbeta primers. Some clones are missing from TCRdb's copy, which holds only in-frame ones; the method was immunoSEQ multiplex PCR. The sample consists of some 130,000 clones, 60% to 80% of them appearing once. The sequencing input was PBMCs. The receptors originated from a man younger than 40 in good health and CMV-seronegative.

J is TRBJ2-7 and V is TRBV7-9, with D perhaps matching TRBD1 (7 bases). CDR1 and CDR2 from the germline V gene are SEHNR and FQNEAQ (reference sequence). Trimming removed 3 bases from V and 3 bases from J, with 12 bases in between. This CDR3 comprises 14 residues. The CDR3 DNA follows: TGTGCCAGCAGCTTGCGGGACAGTTTCTACGAGCAGTACTTC. Translation gives CASSLRDSFYEQYF.

The J gene is TRBJ1-2, the V gene TRBV28; D is unclear. There are 11 residues in the CDR3. Germline V gene sequence: CDR1 MDHEN, CDR2 SYDVKM. Between the trimmed V and J ends, which lost 3 bases and 10 bases, there was a span of 9 bases. The CDR3 DNA is TGTGCCAGCAGTTTTACTATGGTCTACACCTTC. Translating gives CASSFTMVYTF.

This chain connects TRBV4-1 to TRBJ2-3; 7 nucleotides agree with TRBD2. CDR1 MGHRA and CDR2 YSYEKL come from the germline V gene. This CDR3 is built from 14 residues. The V and J ends lost 5 bases and 2 bases, in that order; junction bases with no gene match: 4. The CDR3 reads CASSFLADTDTQYF. DNA of the CDR3: TGCGCCAGCAGCTTCCTAGCGGACACAGATACGCAGTATTTT.

The V call is TRBV28, the J call TRBJ2-3; 11 nucleotides agree with TRBD2. CDR1 is MDHEN, CDR2 SYDVKM, per germline. The V segment lost 1 base and the J segment 3 bases; nucleotides outside the gene matches: 12. The CDR3 sequence is 19 residues long. The CDR3 sequence: CASSLLVLAGVIKTDTQYF. DNA for the CDR3: TGTGCCAGCAGTTTATTAGTACTAGCGGGAGTTATAAAGACAGATACGCAGTATTTT.

The chain joins TRBV6-6 to TRBJ2-1; a weak D match, TRBD1 (6 bases). CDR3 length equals 14 residues. Germline V gene data show CDR1 as MNHNY and CDR2 as SVGAGI (reference sequence). The V end was cut by 5 bases, the J end by 4 bases, with 12 bases between. CDR3: CASSPGTSYNEQFF. The CDR3 nucleotides read TGTGCCAGCAGTCCCGGGACATCTTACAATGAGCAGTTCTTC.

A few counts support this clone. The chain has TRBV28 and TRBJ1-1, with TRBD1 identical over 7 bases. From germline, CDR1 is MDHEN and CDR2 SYDVKM. J lost 5 bases, V lost 6 bases, and 12 bases had no gene match. CDR3 length: 15 residues. CDR3 region: CASSDLQGPGTEAFF. In nucleotides, the CDR3 is TGTGCCAGCAGCGACCTACAGGGGCCGGGGACTGAAGCTTTCTTT.

About this clone itself: At one boundary the junction diverges from the germline segment, which might be a read error. This CDR3 is also generated by other DNA sequences in the sample. This chain uses TRBV7-2 with TRBJ2-3; 10 nucleotides agree with TRBD1. In germline, CDR1 is SGHTA, CDR2 FQGNSA. This CDR3 spans 13 amino acids. The CDR3: CASSQTGTGEQYF. The CDR3 DNA reads as TGCGCCAGCAGCCAAACCGGGACAGGGGAGCAGTATTTT.

This chain joins TRBV29-1 and TRBJ1-3, with 7 bases fitting TRBD1. The CDR3 spans 15 residues. CDR1 SQVTM and CDR2 ANQGSEA come from the germline V gene. The trim removed 3 bases at V and 2 bases at J, leaving 7 bases unmatched. This CDR3 is CSVDGAGGAGNTIYF. The CDR3 region has the DNA TGCAGCGTTGATGGGGCAGGGGGAGCTGGAAACACCATATATTTT.

This sequence joins TRBV6-1 and TRBJ2-3; 11 nucleotides align to TRBD2. CDR1 is MNHNS and CDR2 is SASEGT in the germline V gene. Trimming removed 2 bases from V and 2 bases from J; junction bases left unmatched: 9. This CDR3 has 18 amino acids. CDR3 DNA: TGTGCCAGCAGTGAATTTAGCGGGAGGGCCATGAACACAGATACGCAGTATTTT. Translating gives CASSEFSGRAMNTDTQYF.

This sequence joins TRBV7-6 and TRBJ2-5; 11 nucleotides align to TRBD2. The junction had 7 bases not matched to a gene; V was cut back by 6 bases and J by 4 bases. The CDR3 contains 15 residues. The germline V gene has CDR1 SGHVS and CDR2 FNYEAQ. The CDR3 protein is CASRPMGLAVETQYF. CDR3 coding DNA: TGTGCCAGCAGACCAATGGGACTAGCGGTAGAGACCCAGTACTTC. Full variable domain (outside the CDR3, taken from reference TRBV7-6 and TRBJ2-5): GAGVSQSPRYKVTKRGQDVALRCDPISGHVSLYWYRQALGQGPEFLTYFNYEAQQDKSGLPNDRFSAERPEGSISTLTIQRTEQRDSAMYRCASRPMGLAVETQYFGPGTRLLVL.

The V gene is TRBV19, the J gene TRBJ2-7; 7 nucleotides match TRBD1. V lost 5 bases, J lost 4 bases, and 5 bases stayed unmatched. CDR3 length: 13 amino acids. Germline lookup yields CDR1 LNHDA and CDR2 SQIVND (reference sequence). Here the CDR3 reads CASSPGTAYEQYF. CDR3 sequence (DNA): TGTGCCAGTAGTCCCGGGACAGCTTACGAGCAGTACTTC.

This clone was found a few times. The V gene is TRBV2, the J gene TRBJ2-7, with D possibly TRBD1 on 6 matching bases. The V end was cut by 8 bases, the J end by 0 bases, with 11 bases between. Germline V gene sequence: CDR1 SNHLY, CDR2 FYNNEI. The CDR3 has 13 residues. Here the CDR3 DNA reads TGTGCCAGCCGGGACATAGCCTCCTACGAGCAGTACTTC. Translated, it gives CASRDIASYEQYF.

The V and J genes are TRBV11-3 and TRBJ2-7; D possibly corresponds to TRBD2 (5 bases). V was shortened by 3 bases and J by 6 bases, with 12 bases between the two germline ends. Germline V gives CDR1 SGHNT, CDR2 YENEEA. CDR3 length: 13 amino acids. CDR3 in DNA: TGTGCCAGCAGCTTGGGTAGCGTTGGCGAGCAGTACTTC. It is translated as CASSLGSVGEQYF.

This clone was detected many times. The chain recombines TRBV6-1 with TRBJ2-3, with D hard to call. The CDR3 consists of 14 residues. Trimming stripped 3 bases from V and 4 bases from J, with 11 bases between. Looked up from germline, CDR1 is MNHNS and CDR2 is SASEGT. The CDR3 is CASSDTQEPDTQYF. The CDR3 DNA reads TGTGCCAGCAGTGATACCCAGGAACCAGATACGCAGTATTTT.

V is TRBV7-9 and J is TRBJ1-1; D might be TRBD1 (5 bases). This CDR3 is 14 amino acids long. V was clipped by 5 bases and J by 5 bases, with 15 bases between them. Germline-derived CDR1 and CDR2 are SEHNR and FQNEAQ (reference sequence). CDR3 sequence reads: CASSSQGARTEAFF. The CDR3 DNA reads as TGTGCCAGCAGCAGCCAAGGGGCCAGGACTGAAGCTTTCTTT.

The CDR3 nucleotides read TGTGCCAGCAGCGCCTGGAGGGTAGTGAACAATGAGCAGTTCTTC. It yields the protein CASSAWRVVNNEQFF. The chain recombines TRBV14 with TRBJ2-1; TRBD2 is a possible D gene (6 bases). This CDR3 is 15 amino acids long. Germline-derived CDR1 and CDR2 are SGHDN and FVKESK. V was shortened by 5 bases and J by 5 bases, with 16 bases between the two germline ends.

The V gene is TRBV29-1, the J gene TRBJ2-7; 14 positions match TRBD2. The CDR3 has 14 amino acids. V gave up 8 bases and J gave up 7 bases; unmatched junction bases: 10. Germline values: CDR1 SQVTM, CDR2 ANQGSEA. CDR3 amino acids: CSTGTSGSSNEQYF. The CDR3 DNA follows: TGCAGCACTGGGACTAGCGGGAGTTCTAATGAGCAGTACTTC.

This chain joins TRBV13 and TRBJ2-7; 11 positions match TRBD2. V was pared by 0 bases and J by 2 bases, with 9 bases of the junction left unmatched. The CDR3 is 18 amino acids. Germline values: CDR1 PRHDT, CDR2 FYEKMQ (reference sequence). The chain's CDR3 is CASSLGGSGTSGTYEQYF. CDR3 sequence (DNA): TGTGCCAGCAGCTTAGGGGGGTCCGGGACTAGCGGTACCTACGAGCAGTACTTC.

This clone has just a few counts. V usage is TRBV28 and J usage is TRBJ2-3; no clear D. In germline, CDR1 is MDHEN, CDR2 SYDVKM. The CDR3 has 12 residues. Trimming cost V 3 bases and J 11 bases, with 12 bases left between them. CDR3 in DNA: TGTGCCAGCAGTTTGTCCCATACATGGCAGTATTTT. As protein: CASSLSHTWQYF.

V is TRBV6-1 and J is TRBJ1-1; 7 bases line up with TRBD1. V gave up 10 bases and J gave up 4 bases; unmatched junction bases: 12. Looked up from germline, CDR1 is MNHNS and CDR2 is SASEGT. This CDR3 is built from 14 residues. CDR3 region: CANTLQGGGTEAFF. The CDR3 nucleotides read TGTGCCAACACCCTGCAGGGGGGAGGCACTGAAGCTTTCTTT.

The rearrangement links TRBV15 to TRBJ2-5; maybe TRBD2 (6 bases). CDR3 length: 14 amino acids. V was trimmed by 1 base and J by 4 bases, leaving 10 bases between them. Germline V lookup: CDR1 LNHNV, CDR2 YYDKDF (reference sequence). For the CDR3, the DNA is TGTGCCACCAGCAGAGCTGGGACTTCAGAGACCCAGTACTTC. Residues: CATSRAGTSETQYF. The full variable domain, with the rest looked up from reference TRBV15 and TRBJ2-5, is DAMVIQNPRYQVTQFGKPVTLSCSQTLNHNVMYWYQQKSSQAPKLLFHYYDKDFNNEADTPDNFQSRRPNTSFCFLDIRSPGLGDTAMYLCATSRAGTSETQYFGPGTRLLVL.

The CDR3 sequence is CASSSGTGLEKLFF. The CDR3 nucleotides read TGTGCCAGCAGCTCCGGGACAGGGCTTGAAAAACTGTTTTTT. This chain uses TRBV5-5 with TRBJ1-4, with 9 positions matching TRBD1. J was trimmed by 7 bases and V by 3 bases; bases with no gene match: 4. Germline V gene sequence: CDR1 SGHKS, CDR2 YYEKEE (reference sequence). The CDR3 sequence is 14 residues long.

This chain joins TRBV28 and TRBJ2-7; the D gene is possibly TRBD1 (5 bases). This CDR3 comprises 15 residues. Trimming cost V 6 bases and J 4 bases, with 19 bases left between them. Per germline, CDR1 MDHEN and CDR2 SYDVKM. In DNA, the CDR3 is TGTGCCAGCAGGTCACCCCAGGGTGATGGTTACGAGCAGTACTTC. This encodes CASRSPQGDGYEQYF. The complete variable domain, with remaining parts taken from reference TRBV28 and TRBJ2-7, reads DVKVTQSSRYLVKRTGEKVFLECVQDMDHENMFWYRQDPGLGLRLIYFSYDVKMKEKGDIPEGYSVSREKKERFSLILESASTNQTSMYLCASRSPQGDGYEQYFGPGTRLTVT.

This clone occurred a few times. The chain recombines TRBV10-2 with TRBJ1-4; possibly TRBD1 for D (5 bases). From germline, CDR1 is WSHSY and CDR2 SAAADI. Trimming pared 2 bases from V and 8 bases from J, leaving 6 bases between. This CDR3 region has 12 residues. The CDR3 DNA is TGCGCCAGCAGTGAGGACAGCGAAAAACTGTTTTTT. It specifies CASSEDSEKLFF.

The CDR3 is CASSLSLAGVYEQYF. The CDR3 region has the DNA TGCGCCAGCAGCTTGAGCTTAGCGGGAGTCTACGAGCAGTACTTC. J is TRBJ2-7 and V is TRBV5-1, with 9 bases fitting TRBD2. The CDR3 totals 15 residues. V dropped 1 base and J dropped 3; count of bases not matched to a gene: 5. Germline CDR1 and CDR2: SGHRS and YFSETQ.

The gene calls are TRBV4-1 and TRBJ1-5; 10 bases are a match to TRBD1. V gave up 3 bases and J gave up 6 bases; unmatched junction bases: 2. This CDR3 comprises 14 residues. Germline V gene sequence: CDR1 MGHRA, CDR2 YSYEKL. In DNA, the CDR3 is TGCGCCAGCAGCCAGTGGACAGGGGGTCAGCCCCAGCATTTT. It codes for CASSQWTGGQPQHF.